Listed below are T cell receptor beta chains from one sample, sequenced in a study of OX40 agonist ivuxolimab in advanced cancers. TCRdb's copy holds only in-frame clones and misses some; the assay was immunoSEQ multiplex PCR. The sample consists of roughly 67,000 clones, 85% to 90% of them appearing once. The input for sequencing was CD4+ or CD8+ T cells sorted from blood, taken in a trial of the OX40 agonist ivuxolimab. These receptors were taken from an adult with an advanced solid tumor such as melanoma, head and neck, liver or kidney cancer. Each CDR3 is given with its conserved first and last residue.

j_call,v_call,cdr3_length,cdr3_aa
TRBJ2-2,TRBV11-1,15,CASRSGTGGTGELFF
TRBJ1-1,TRBV9,14,CASSVEPGGTEAFF
TRBJ2-2,TRBV7-6,13,CASSLRESGELFF
TRBJ2-3,TRBV10-3,14,CAISERGTTDTQYF
TRBJ1-6,TRBV30,14,CARGTYGTNSPLHF
TRBJ1-3,TRBV7-9,14,CASSLRDRPNTIYF
TRBJ2-7,TRBV10-2,16,CASRDNTGVVRGEQYF
TRBJ2-2,TRBV14,13,CASSPRTGGELFF
TRBJ1-5,TRBV2,14,CASRGLNSNQPQHF
TRBJ2-5,TRBV4-1,15,CASSQIAAGRETQYF
TRBJ2-4,TRBV5-4,14,CASSLLGTENIQYF
TRBJ2-3,TRBV6-6,12,CASSPGSDTQYF
TRBJ1-2,TRBV2,13,CASSGKGHYGYTF
TRBJ2-1,TRBV4-3,15,CASSRAGTGDNEQFF
TRBJ2-1,TRBV19,13,CASSIRGGNEQFF